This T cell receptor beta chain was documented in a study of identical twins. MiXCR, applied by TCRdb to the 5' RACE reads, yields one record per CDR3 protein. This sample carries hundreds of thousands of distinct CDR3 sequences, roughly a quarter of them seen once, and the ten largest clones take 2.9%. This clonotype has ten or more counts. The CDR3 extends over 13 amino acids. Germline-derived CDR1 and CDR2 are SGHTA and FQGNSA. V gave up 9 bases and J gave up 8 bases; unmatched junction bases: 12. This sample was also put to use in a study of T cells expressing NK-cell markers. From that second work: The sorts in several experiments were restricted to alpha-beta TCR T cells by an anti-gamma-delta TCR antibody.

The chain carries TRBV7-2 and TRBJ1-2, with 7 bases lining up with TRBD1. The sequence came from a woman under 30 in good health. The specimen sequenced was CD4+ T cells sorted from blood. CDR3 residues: CARQTGTSRGYTF. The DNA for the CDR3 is TGTGCCAGGCAGACAGGGACATCGAGAGGCTACACCTTC.